What follows are 9 T cell receptor beta chains derived from one specimen sequenced in a study of T-cell memory formation after mild COVID-19. TCRdb re-analysed the 5' RACE reads in MiXCR, keeping a single row per CDR3 protein. The repertoire holds tens of thousands of distinct CDR3 sequences, around a quarter seen once, with roughly 41% in the top ten. The material sequenced was PBMCs or a T cell subset sorted from them (not recorded which). These receptors originate from a man aged 18 to 29 who had mild COVID-19 (a few samples of this study predate the infection). Cell type and time point are not known.

The rearrangement uses TRBV7-3 and TRBJ2-5, with D possibly TRBD2 on 7 matching bases. CDR3 length equals 16 residues. V lost 3 bases, J lost 2 bases, and 16 bases lay in between. CDR1 is SGHTA and CDR2 is FQGTGA in the germline V gene. In DNA, the CDR3 is TGTGCCAGCAGCTTGAGTGGGGGGGCAGGGCAAGAGACCCAGTACTTC. Amino acids: CASSLSGGAGQETQYF. Full variable domain (rest looked up from reference TRBV7-3 and TRBJ2-5): GAGVSQTPSNKVTEKGKYVELRCDPISGHTALYWYRQSLGQGPEFLIYFQGTGAADDSGLPNDRFFAVRPEGSVSTLKIQRTERGDSAVYLCASSLSGGAGQETQYFGPGTRLLVL.

The gene calls are TRBV7-8 and TRBJ2-3, with 9 bases identical to TRBD2. The CDR3 covers 16 residues. Germline V lookup: CDR1 SGHVS, CDR2 FQNEAQ. V trimming: 4 bases; J trimming: 2 bases; junction bases outside the gene matches: 7. The CDR3 region has the DNA TGTGCCAGCAGCTGGGCGCTAGCGGGGTCCACAGATACGCAGTATTTT. It translates to CASSWALAGSTDTQYF.

The rearrangement links TRBV4-1 to TRBJ2-1, with 8 bases matching TRBD1. This CDR3 has 14 amino acids. Losses at the gene ends were 5 bases for V and 4 bases for J; bases not matched to a gene: 4. Germline V gives CDR1 MGHRA, CDR2 YSYEKL. The CDR3 spells CASSLDRDYNEQFF. CDR3 in DNA: TGCGCCAGCAGCTTGGACAGGGATTACAATGAGCAGTTCTTC.

The V call is TRBV20-1, the J call TRBJ2-2; D assignment may be TRBD1 or TRBD2 (5 bases each). CDR1 and CDR2 from the germline V gene are DFQATT and SNEGSKA (reference sequence). The CDR3 covers 13 residues. Trimming stripped 6 bases from V and 0 bases from J, with 8 bases between. CDR3 nucleotides: TGCAGTGCGGGGACCACGAACACCGGGGAGCTGTTTTTT. Protein: CSAGTTNTGELFF.

This clonotype was seen more than once but under ten times. The chain couples TRBV5-1 to TRBJ2-1, with 11 bases aligning to TRBD2. The CDR3 is 18 amino acids. V gave up 1 base and J gave up 5 bases; unmatched junction bases: 11. Germline V gene lookup returns CDR1 SGHRS and CDR2 YFSETQ. The DNA of the CDR3 is TGCGCCAGCAGCTTGCCAACTAGCGGGGGCCTAACTAACAATGAGCAGTTCTTC. This translates into CASSLPTSGGLTNNEQFF.

This sequence joins TRBV27 and TRBJ2-7, with D uncertain. The germline gives CDR1 MNHEY, CDR2 SMNVEV (reference sequence). The V and J ends lost 8 bases and 0 bases respectively, with 14 bases between them. This CDR3 region has 14 residues. CDR3 sequence: CASRAFDHSYEQYV. The CDR3 nucleotides are TGTGCCAGCCGGGCCTTCGACCACTCCTACGAGCAGTACGTC.

The chain employs TRBV6-1 and TRBJ1-1; D call uncertain. V was shortened by 7 bases and J by 0 bases, with 12 bases between the two germline ends. Per germline, CDR1 MNHNS and CDR2 SASEGT. The CDR3 has 14 amino acids. CDR3 coding DNA: TGTGCCAGCACTGTCCTGGTACTGAACACTGAAGCTTTCTTT. Encoded protein: CASTVLVLNTEAFF.

The chain is built from TRBV20-1 and TRBJ2-7; D gene ambiguous. CDR1 is DFQATT and CDR2 is SNEGSKA in the germline V gene (reference sequence). This CDR3 region has 11 residues. This CDR3 reads CSHRLGNEQYF. The CDR3 DNA reads as TGCAGCCATCGACTGGGGAACGAGCAGTACTTC.

This clonotype occurred a few times. The V call is TRBV5-1, the J call TRBJ2-1; no firm D call. With 0 bases removed from V and 6 bases from J, the gap between germline ends came to 10 bases. Germline CDR1 is SGHRS and CDR2 is YFSETQ. The CDR3 loop spans 14 amino acids. The CDR3 sequence: CASSLVDPANEQFF. The CDR3 coding sequence is TGCGCCAGCAGCTTGGTGGACCCTGCCAATGAGCAGTTCTTC.